The present T cell receptor beta chain was sequenced within a study of blood T cell repertoires in COVID-19. About the study: Spain, Italy and the United States supplied samples that represented acute and convalescent COVID-19. Nucleic acid was either cDNA or gDNA, and it came from T cells, B-cell-depleted T cells, or PBMCs.

V shed 7 bases and J 5 bases; nucleotides not matched to a gene: 12. Per germline, CDR1 MNHNY and CDR2 SVGAGI (reference sequence). This CDR3 is built from 15 residues. Study processing details: Reference gene primer amplification yielded estimated nucleated cell counts. The data were produced by immunoSEQ multiplex PCR, yet TCRdb's version contains in-frame clones alone and is incomplete. The V and J calls and the clone size are those of that table, but D and trimming were determined from the DNA. The profile covers about 260,000 clones, with 84% appearing a single time and 4.2% taken by the ten largest.

Material: peripheral blood. This TCR was sampled from a man in his 60s with acute or convalescent COVID-19. The V gene is TRBV6-6, the J gene TRBJ2-3; 7 positions agree with TRBD1. The CDR3 protein is CASTPYDRVGDTQYF. The CDR3, as DNA: TGTGCCAGCACCCCGTACGACAGGGTTGGAGATACGCAGTATTTT.